This TCR beta chain was documented in a study of T cells in Graves' hyperthyroidism and ophthalmopathy. Study-level findings and limits: In the analysis, a 13 V-J model separated ophthalmopathy from stable hyperthyroidism. The majority of expanded thyroid clonotypes above 0.001 also appeared in blood.

V shed 4 bases and J shed 4 bases, with 14 bases lying between them. The CDR3 contains 14 residues. Germline V gene lookup returns CDR1 SGDLS and CDR2 YYNGEE. Remarks on this clonotype: Its antigen is unidentified.

Patients having uncontrolled infection, another autoimmune disease, pregnancy or lactation were not included. The diagnostic basis comprised clinical symptoms, serum thyroxine and TRAb, thyroid ultrasound and orbital computed tomography. RNA transcripts served as the template for amplifying TCR beta CDR3 regions. Initially, a first-round RT-PCR of the TCR CDR3 employed the HTBI primer set. From the multiplex PCR reads, TCRdb called clonotypes with MiXCR, one entry per CDR3 protein. This table holds hundreds of thousands of distinct CDR3 sequences, more than 15% found once. This receptor was obtained from a woman aged 40-49 years with Graves' ophthalmopathy. The rearrangement links TRBV9 to TRBJ2-5; the D gene is possibly TRBD2 (6 bases). The sample was blood. CDR3 DNA sequence: TGTGCCAGCAGCCCAGCGGGCCGGAGAGAGACCCAGTACTTC. Its protein product is CASSPAGRRETQYF.